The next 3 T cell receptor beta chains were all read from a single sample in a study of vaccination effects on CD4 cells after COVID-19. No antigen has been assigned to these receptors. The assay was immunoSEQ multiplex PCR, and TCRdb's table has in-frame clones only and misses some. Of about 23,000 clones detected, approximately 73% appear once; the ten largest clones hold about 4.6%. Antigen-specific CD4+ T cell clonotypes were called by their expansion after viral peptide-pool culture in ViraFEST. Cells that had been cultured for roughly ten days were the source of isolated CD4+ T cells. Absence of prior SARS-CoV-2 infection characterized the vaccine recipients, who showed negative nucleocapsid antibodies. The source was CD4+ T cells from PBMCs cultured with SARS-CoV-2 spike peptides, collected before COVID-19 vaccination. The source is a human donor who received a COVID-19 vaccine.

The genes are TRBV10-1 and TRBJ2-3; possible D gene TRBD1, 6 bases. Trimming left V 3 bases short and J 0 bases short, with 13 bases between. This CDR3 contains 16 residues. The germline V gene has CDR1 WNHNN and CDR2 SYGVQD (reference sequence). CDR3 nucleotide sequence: TGCGCCAGCAGTGACTATGGGGACAAAAGCACAGATACGCAGTATTTT. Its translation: CASSDYGDKSTDTQYF.

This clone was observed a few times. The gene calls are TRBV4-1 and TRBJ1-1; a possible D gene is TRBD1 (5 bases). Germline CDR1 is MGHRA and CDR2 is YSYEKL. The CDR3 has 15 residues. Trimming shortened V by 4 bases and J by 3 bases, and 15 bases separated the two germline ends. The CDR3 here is CASSPGYDRHTEAFF. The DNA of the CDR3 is TGCGCCAGCAGCCCAGGTTACGACAGACACACTGAAGCTTTCTTT.

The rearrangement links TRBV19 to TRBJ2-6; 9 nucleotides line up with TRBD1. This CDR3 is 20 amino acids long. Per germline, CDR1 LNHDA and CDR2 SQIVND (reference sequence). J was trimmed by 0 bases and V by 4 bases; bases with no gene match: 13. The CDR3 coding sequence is TGTGCCAGTAGTACCCTACAGAACAGGGGGCAGGGCTCTGGGGCCAACGTCCTGACTTTC. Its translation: CASSTLQNRGQGSGANVLTF.